A single T cell receptor beta chain is shown here with its context. In the library, individual cDNA molecules carried attached unique molecular identifiers. TCRdb independently ran MiXCR on the 5' RACE reads; one entry per CDR3 protein. Of around 89,000 distinct CDR3 sequences in the sample, about 15% were seen once. The source of the sample is a study of early T cells in non-severe SARS-CoV-2 infection. The CDR3 length is 14 residues. V lost 4 bases and J lost 5, with 13 bases in between. CDR1 and CDR2 (germline): SGHVS, FNYEAQ. V is TRBV7-6 and J is TRBJ2-3, with D unclear. Sequencing was done on a sample of whole blood. The origin of this receptor is an adult who was a healthcare worker with PCR-confirmed SARS-CoV-2 infection or an uninfected control (not recorded which). CDR3 DNA: TGTGCCAGCAGCTCAAGCAGTACAAGAGATACGCAGTATTTT. It specifies CASSSSSTRDTQYF.